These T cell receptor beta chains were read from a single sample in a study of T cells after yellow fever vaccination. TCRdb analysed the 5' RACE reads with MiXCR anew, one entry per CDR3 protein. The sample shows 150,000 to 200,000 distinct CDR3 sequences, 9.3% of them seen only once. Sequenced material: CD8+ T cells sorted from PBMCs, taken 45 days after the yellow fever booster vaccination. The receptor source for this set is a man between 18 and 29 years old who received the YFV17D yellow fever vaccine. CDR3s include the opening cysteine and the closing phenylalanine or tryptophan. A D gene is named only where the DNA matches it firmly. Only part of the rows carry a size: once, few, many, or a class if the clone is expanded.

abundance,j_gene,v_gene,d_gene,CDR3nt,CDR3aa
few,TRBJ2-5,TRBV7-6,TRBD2,TGTGCCAGCAGCCAAGGGGAGGGAGGAGAGACCCAGTACTTC,CASSQGEGGETQYF
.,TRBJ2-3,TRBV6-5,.,TGTGCCAGCAGGGGGGGGAGGGGGCAAACAGATACGCAGTATTTT,CASRGGRGQTDTQYF
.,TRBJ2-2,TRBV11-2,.,TGTGCCAGCAGCTTAGTCAGGGTCACGAACACCGGGGAGCTGTTTTTT,CASSLVRVTNTGELFF
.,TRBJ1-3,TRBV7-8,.,TGTGCCAGCAGCTGGGGACGGGGGGTTGGAAACACCATATATTTT,CASSWGRGVGNTIYF
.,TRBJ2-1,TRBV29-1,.,TGCAGCGTTGAACCCGAGGGTGGTGGGTCCTACAATGAGCAGTTCTTC,CSVEPEGGGSYNEQFF
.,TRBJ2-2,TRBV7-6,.,TGTGCCAGCAGCCCTACCGGGACCCCGTTCACCGGGGAGCTGTTTTTT,CASSPTGTPFTGELFF
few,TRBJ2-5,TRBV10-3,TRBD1,TGTGCCATCAGTAAAACAGGGGACCCTAAAGAGACCCAGTACTTC,CAISKTGDPKETQYF
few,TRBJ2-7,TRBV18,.,TGTGCCAGCTCGGGCTCCACGGGGTACGAGCAGTACTTC,CASSGSTGYEQYF
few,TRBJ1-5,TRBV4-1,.,TGCGCCAGCAGCCAAGATCATCGGGGGGGCAATCAGCCCCAGCATTTT,CASSQDHRGGNQPQHF
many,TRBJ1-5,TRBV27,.,TGTGCCAGCAGTTTAGGGGGGTCCAGCAATCAGCCCCAGCATTTT,CASSLGGSSNQPQHF
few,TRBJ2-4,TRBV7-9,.,TGTGCCAGCAGCTCTGGAGGGGCGAGCAAAAACATTCAGTACTTC,CASSSGGASKNIQYF
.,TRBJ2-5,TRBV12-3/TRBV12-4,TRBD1,TGTGCCAGCAGCCTAACAGGGGGGCAAGAGACCCAGTACTTC,CASSLTGGQETQYF
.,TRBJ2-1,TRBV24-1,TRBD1,TGTGCCACCAGTGATTGGGTGACAGGGGTCTCCTACAATGAGCAGTTCTTC,CATSDWVTGVSYNEQFF
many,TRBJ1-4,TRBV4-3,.,TGCGCCAGCAGCCGAGCACGTGGGGGGGAAAAACTGTTTTTT,CASSRARGGEKLFF
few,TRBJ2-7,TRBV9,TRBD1,TGTGCCAGCAGCGTGAGAGGGACAGGGGGCTCCGAGCAGTACTTC,CASSVRGTGGSEQYF
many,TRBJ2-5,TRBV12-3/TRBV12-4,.,TGTGCCAGCAGTTTAGATGAGACCCAGTACTTC,CASSLDETQYF
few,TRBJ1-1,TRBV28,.,TGTGCCAGCAGTATTCCGGGCTTCATGAACACTGAAGCTTTCTTT,CASSIPGFMNTEAFF
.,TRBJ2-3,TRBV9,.,TGTGCCAGCAGCGTAGCTGGAGGGGCAGATACGCAGTATTTT,CASSVAGGADTQYF
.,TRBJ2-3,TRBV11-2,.,TGTGCCAGCAGCCAAGGATACTCTAGCACAGATACGCAGTATTTT,CASSQGYSSTDTQYF
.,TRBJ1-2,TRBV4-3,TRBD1,TGCGCCAGCAGCTCCCCCGCCGGGACAGGGCCTAACTATGGCTACACCTTC,CASSSPAGTGPNYGYTF
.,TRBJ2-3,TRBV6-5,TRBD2,TGTGCCAGCAGGCGGGGGACTACAGATACGCAGTATTTT,CASRRGTTDTQYF
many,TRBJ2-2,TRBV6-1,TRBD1,TGTGCCAGCAGTGAAGGGACAGGGGACACCGGGGAGCTGTTTTTT,CASSEGTGDTGELFF
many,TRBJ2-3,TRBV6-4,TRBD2,TGTGCCAGCAGTGACTCAGGCGGGGGGGCAGATACGCAGTATTTT,CASSDSGGGADTQYF
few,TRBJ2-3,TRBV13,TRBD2,TGTGCCAGCAGCTTAGAGGGGCTAGCGGGGACGACTAGCACAGATACGCAGTATTTT,CASSLEGLAGTTSTDTQYF
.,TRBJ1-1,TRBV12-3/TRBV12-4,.,TGTGCCAGCGAGGACACTGAAGCTTTCTTT,CASEDTEAFF
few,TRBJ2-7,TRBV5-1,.,TGCGCCAGCAGCTTGGTCCCCGGGGGGCCCTACGAGCAGTACTTC,CASSLVPGGPYEQYF
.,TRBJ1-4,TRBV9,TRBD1,TGTGCCAGCAGCGAGGGGACAGGGTCGATAGAAAAACTGTTTTTT,CASSEGTGSIEKLFF
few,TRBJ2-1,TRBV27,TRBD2,TGTGCCAGCAGTTTATCTGCGGGAGAAACCTACAATGAGCAGTTCTTC,CASSLSAGETYNEQFF
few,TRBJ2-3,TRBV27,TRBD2,TGTGCCAGCAGGCCGGGACTAGCGGGGCCCGCTAGCACAGATACGCAGTATTTT,CASRPGLAGPASTDTQYF
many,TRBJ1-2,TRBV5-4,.,TGTGCCAGCAGCGCCACAGGGTACTACACCTTC,CASSATGYYTF
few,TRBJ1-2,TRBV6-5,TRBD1,TGTGCCAGCAGTACCCTCGAAGGGGGCCCCTATGGCTACACCTTC,CASSTLEGGPYGYTF
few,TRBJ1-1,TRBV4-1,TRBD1,TGCGCCAGCAGCCAACTGACAGGGGGGAACACTGAAGCTTTCTTT,CASSQLTGGNTEAFF
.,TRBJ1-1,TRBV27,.,TGTGCCAGCATGCCCGGACCCACCCTCGTCACTGAAGCTTTCTTT,CASMPGPTLVTEAFF
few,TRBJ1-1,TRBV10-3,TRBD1,TGTGCCATCAGTGGTGACAGGGGGGACACTGAAGCTTTCTTT,CAISGDRGDTEAFF
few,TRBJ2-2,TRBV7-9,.,TGTGCCAGCAGCTTGTATGGGGCGGAAACCGGGGAGCTGTTTTTT,CASSLYGAETGELFF
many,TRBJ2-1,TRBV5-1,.,TGCGCCAGCAGCTCGAGGGGGGGCTTCGGGTCGACGGGTAATGAGCAGTTCTTC,CASSSRGGFGSTGNEQFF
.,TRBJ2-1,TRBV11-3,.,TGTGCCAGCAGCCCGCGACTTAACTACAATGAGCAGTTCTTC,CASSPRLNYNEQFF
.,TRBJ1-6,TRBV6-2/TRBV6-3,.,TGTGCCAGCAGTTACTCGACGTGGCGGGGGGCCAGTTCACCCCTCCACTTT,CASSYSTWRGASSPLHF
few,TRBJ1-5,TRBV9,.,TGTGCCAGCAGCGTAGAGGGCAGGGTGAATCAGCCCCAGCATTTT,CASSVEGRVNQPQHF
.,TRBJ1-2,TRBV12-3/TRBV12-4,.,TGTGCCAGCAGTTTAACGACCGGGGTGGGCTATGGCTACACCTTC,CASSLTTGVGYGYTF
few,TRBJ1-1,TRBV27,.,TGTGCCAGCAGTTTATCAGGGTTTCGTCTCCTGGACACTGAAGCTTTCTTT,CASSLSGFRLLDTEAFF
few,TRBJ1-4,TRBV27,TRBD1,TGTGCCAGCAGTCGCGGACAGGTCTTCCGGACTAATGAAAAACTGTTTTTT,CASSRGQVFRTNEKLFF
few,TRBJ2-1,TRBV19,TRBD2,TGTGCCAGTGACGGGGGGGGTCGGGATGAGCAGTTCTTC,CASDGGGRDEQFF
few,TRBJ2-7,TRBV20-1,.,TGCAGTGCTAGAGGGCAGGTGAGCTCCTACGAGCAGTACTTC,CSARGQVSSYEQYF
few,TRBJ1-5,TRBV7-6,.,TGTGCCAGCAGTTCGGGGAGGGGTCAGCCCCAGCATTTT,CASSSGRGQPQHF
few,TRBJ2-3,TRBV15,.,TGTGCCACCAGCAGATTGGGGGGGACAGTGGATACGCAGTATTTT,CATSRLGGTVDTQYF
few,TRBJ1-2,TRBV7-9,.,TGTGCCAGCAGCTTAGCGGTGGGCCGGGAAGTATATGGCTACACCTTC,CASSLAVGREVYGYTF
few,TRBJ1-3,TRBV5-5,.,TGTGCCAGCAGCCACATCGACTCTGGAAACACCATATATTTT,CASSHIDSGNTIYF
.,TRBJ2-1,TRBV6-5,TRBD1,TGTGCCAGCAGGGGACAGGGGCCCTACAATGAGCAGTTCTTC,CASRGQGPYNEQFF
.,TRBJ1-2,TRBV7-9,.,TGTGCCAGCAGTCGAGGGGGACGGAACTATGGCTACACCTTC,CASSRGGRNYGYTF
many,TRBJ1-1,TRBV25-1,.,TGTGCCAGCAGTACGGGAATGGGCACTGAAGCTTTCTTT,CASSTGMGTEAFF
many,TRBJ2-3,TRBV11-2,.,TGTGCCAGCAGCACCGACGACTTCCTATTAGCGGATACGCAGTATTTT,CASSTDDFLLADTQYF
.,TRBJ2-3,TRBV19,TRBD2,TGTGCCAGCCGTACTAGCGGGGGGTCAGATACGCAGTATTTT,CASRTSGGSDTQYF
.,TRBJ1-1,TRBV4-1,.,TGCGCCAGCAGCCAAGATATCCGGGTGAACACTGAAGCTTTCTTT,CASSQDIRVNTEAFF
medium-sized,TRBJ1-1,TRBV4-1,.,TGCGCCAGCAGCCAAGTAGAAGTCGCGGCCGCTTTCTTT,CASSQVEVAAAFF
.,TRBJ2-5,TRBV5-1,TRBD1,TGCGCCAGCAACGAAGCCGGGACAGGGGCGGAGACCCAGTACTTC,CASNEAGTGAETQYF
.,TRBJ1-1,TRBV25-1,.,TGTGCCAGCAGTATGTACACTGAAGCTTTCTTT,CASSMYTEAFF
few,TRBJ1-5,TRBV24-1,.,TGTGCCACCAGTGGTTTAGGGGTGCTTCAGCCCCAGCATTTT,CATSGLGVLQPQHF
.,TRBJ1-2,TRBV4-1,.,TGCGCCAGCAGCTCGGTCCCCTATGGCTACACCTTC,CASSSVPYGYTF
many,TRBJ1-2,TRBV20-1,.,TGCAGTGCTAGGCCCCTGGCAGGCGGTATTAACTATGGCTACACCTTC,CSARPLAGGINYGYTF